Below, 10 T cell receptor beta chains from the same sample are listed, as sequenced in a study of T-cell memory formation after mild COVID-19 (dated by TCRdb to the early 2020s). Library preparation used 5' RACE. The sequencing machine was an Illumina NovaSeq 6000. TCRdb passed the public sequencing reads through fastp at Q25 and MiXCR, retaining productive beta sequences. CDR3 protein sequences are deduplicated, and each keeps its most common genes and DNA. For this sample the table gives 270,000 or so distinct CDR3 sequences, of which around 17% were detected only once. The ten largest clones represent 20% to 25% of the sample. Source material: PBMCs or a T cell subset sorted from them (not recorded which). These receptors all come from a man aged 18-30 years who had mild COVID-19 (a few samples of this study predate the infection). The sample titles of this study are shuffled in the database, so cell type and time point are left out; the donor was told from shared clones.

The rearrangement links TRBV10-3 to TRBJ1-4, with D possibly TRBD1 on 6 matching bases. The CDR3 length is 14 residues. Trimming pared 10 bases from V and 4 bases from J, leaving 16 bases between. CDR1 is ENHRY, CDR2 SYGVKD, per germline. CDR3 bases: TGTGCCAGCCAGGGGCAGGGAAGTAATGAAAAACTGTTTTTT. Protein product: CASQGQGSNEKLFF.

This clonotype was detected only a few times. This chain joins TRBV11-2 and TRBJ2-7, with TRBD1 identical over 10 bases. Germline CDR1 is SGHAT and CDR2 is FQNNGV. With 5 bases clipped from V and 3 bases from J, the junction kept 7 bases outside the gene matches. CDR3 length equals 15 residues. The CDR3 nucleotides are TGTGCCAGCAGCCGTGAGACAGGGGGCAGCTACGAGCAGTACTTC. Protein sequence: CASSRETGGSYEQYF.

V is TRBV28 and J is TRBJ1-2; D call uncertain. Deletions cut 3 bases from V and 3 bases from J, with 2 bases between. The CDR3 has 11 residues. Germline-derived CDR1 and CDR2 are MDHEN and SYDVKM. CDR3: CASSFYYGYTF. CDR3 DNA: TGTGCCAGCAGTTTTTACTATGGCTACACCTTC.

The V and J genes are TRBV6-7 and TRBJ1-4; no clear D. TRBV6-7 belongs to the ORF category, with a function that is uncertain. The CDR3 has 15 amino acids. V lost 6 bases and J lost 0, with 11 bases in between. The chain's CDR3 is CASRGDGATNEKLFF. Written as DNA, the CDR3 is TGTGCCAGCAGAGGCGACGGTGCAACTAATGAAAAACTGTTTTTT.

The rearrangement joins TRBV7-3 to TRBJ2-7, with D perhaps TRBD2 (6 bases). Trimming shortened V by 9 bases and J by 6 bases, and 24 bases separated the two germline ends. CDR1 and CDR2 from the germline V gene are SGHTA and FQGTGA. This CDR3 region has 15 residues. CDR3 sequence: CARIPVNGGTCEQYV. CDR3 nucleotide sequence: TGTGCCAGGATACCAGTAAACGGGGGAACCTGCGAGCAGTACGTC.

The chain carries TRBV19 and TRBJ2-3; D is possibly TRBD1 (5 bases). The CDR3 is made up of 14 amino acids. CDR1 LNHDA and CDR2 SQIVND come from the germline V gene (reference sequence). The ends were cut back, 6 bases at V and 3 bases at J, with 13 bases in the middle. CDR3 in amino acids: CASRQGLGTDTQYF. The CDR3 DNA reads TGTGCCAGTAGGCAGGGTTTAGGAACAGATACGCAGTATTTT.

This rearrangement joins TRBV6-5 to TRBJ1-6; possible D gene TRBD1, 6 bases. This CDR3 contains 16 residues. Germline V gene sequence: CDR1 MNHEY, CDR2 SVGAGI. The V gene lost 7 bases and the J gene lost 10 bases, with 23 bases spanning the gap. The CDR3 nucleotides read TGTGCCAGCACCCCCGCCGGGACCTGGGGACAATCACCCCTCCACTTT. Translation gives CASTPAGTWGQSPLHF.

The chain uses TRBV6-2 or TRBV6-3 and TRBJ2-3; TRBD2 matches 11 bases. The CDR3 has 17 residues. Germline V gene sequence: CDR1 MNHEY, CDR2 SVGEGT. The ends lost 8 bases at V and 1 base at J; junction bases unmatched: 11. The CDR3 reads CASGALTSGEGTDTQYF. Written as DNA, the CDR3 is TGTGCCAGCGGAGCCCTGACTAGCGGGGAAGGCACAGATACGCAGTATTTT.

Of note for this clonotype: One end of the junction fails to match germline, which may point to a read error. This sequence joins TRBV6-6 and TRBJ2-3; possible D gene TRBD2, 7 bases. CDR1 MNHNY and CDR2 SVGAGI come from the germline V gene (reference sequence). The CDR3 has 14 amino acids. The CDR3 nucleotides read TGTGACAGCACTACGGGGGGCAGCACAGATACGCAGTATTTT. As protein: CDSTTGGSTDTQYF.

This clonotype was observed a few times. This chain connects TRBV6-2 or TRBV6-3 to TRBJ2-5, with D hard to call. Germline CDR1 and CDR2: MNHEY and SVGEGT. The CDR3 covers 15 residues. V gave up 2 bases and J gave up 3 bases, with 13 bases separating them. The chain's CDR3 is CASSYGRSGEETQYF. Here the CDR3 DNA reads TGTGCCAGCAGTTACGGACGAAGTGGGGAAGAGACCCAGTACTTC.